This T cell receptor beta chain was captured in a study of cytomegalovirus exposure and HLA in healthy donors. Study-level findings and limits: The authors assumed roughly uniform sequencing depth across donors for presence/absence analyses. The study put some 160 TCR beta chains on its list as cytomegalovirus-associated.

Germline loops: CDR1 LNHDA, CDR2 SQIVND (reference sequence). The CDR3 covers 18 residues. V gave up 5 bases and J gave up 5 bases; unmatched junction bases: 15. Of note for this clone: Its specificity is unknown.

The PCR used 60 Vbeta and 13 Jbeta primers. Profiled with immunoSEQ multiplex PCR; TCRdb holds only in-frame clones, not every one. Among about 180,000 clones listed, roughly 79% were seen once. This TCR was sampled from a woman under 30 in good health and CMV-seropositive. The chain joins TRBV19 to TRBJ2-1; 10 bases fit TRBD2. Input material: PBMCs. DNA of the CDR3: TGTGCCAGTAGTGCAGCCCTACGAGCGGGGGGGGAACACAATGAGCAGTTCTTC. As protein: CASSAALRAGGEHNEQFF.